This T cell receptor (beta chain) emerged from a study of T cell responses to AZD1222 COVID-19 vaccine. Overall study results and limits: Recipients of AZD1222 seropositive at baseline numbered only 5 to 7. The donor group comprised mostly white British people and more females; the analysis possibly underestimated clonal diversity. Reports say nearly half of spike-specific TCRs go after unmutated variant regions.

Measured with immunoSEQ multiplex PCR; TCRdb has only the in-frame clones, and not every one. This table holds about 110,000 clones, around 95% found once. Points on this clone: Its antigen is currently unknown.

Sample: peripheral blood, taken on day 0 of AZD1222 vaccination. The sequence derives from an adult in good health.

The CDR3 DNA sequence: TGTGCCAGCAGTACAGGTTCGGCGAACGAGCAGTACTTC. Protein product: CASSTGSANEQYF. The gene calls are TRBV27 and TRBJ2-7; maybe TRBD1 (5 bases). The germline V gene has CDR1 MNHEY and CDR2 SMNVEV (reference sequence). There are 13 residues in the CDR3. Trimming pared 5 bases from V and 5 bases from J, leaving 13 bases between.